These 12 T cell receptor beta chains share one sample of origin, sequenced in a study of patients and donors after allogeneic stem cell transplantation. TCRdb fed the RT-PCR reads into MiXCR, producing one record per CDR3 protein. The sample carries about 410,000 distinct CDR3 sequences, 16% recorded once. The source material was blood, either unsorted or a sorted T cell fraction (not recorded which). Receptors originate from a human donor who was either an allogeneic HSCT recipient or a stem cell or donor lymphocyte infusion donor (not recorded which). It is not recorded whose cells these are; they may come from a transplant donor.

This sequence joins TRBV20-1 and TRBJ2-1; D perhaps matches TRBD1 (6 bases). The CDR3 consists of 16 residues. The germline V gene encodes CDR1 DFQATT and CDR2 SNEGSKA (reference sequence). Trimming took off 4 bases at V and 4 bases at J, with 20 bases between the two ends. The CDR3 DNA follows: TGCAGTGCTAACGACGAATCCCCAGGGGTATACAATGAGCAGTTCTTC. As protein: CSANDESPGVYNEQFF.

This sequence joins TRBV7-2 and TRBJ1-2; possibly TRBD1 for D (6 bases). CDR3 size: 14 residues. CDR1 is SGHTA and CDR2 is FQGNSA in the germline V gene. The ends were cut back, 4 bases at V and 4 bases at J, with 13 bases in the middle. The CDR3 here is CASSYPQGPYGYTF. The CDR3 region has the DNA TGTGCCAGCAGCTACCCCCAGGGGCCCTATGGCTACACCTTC.

For the CDR3, the DNA is TGCAGTGCCGTCCACCCCACCTACGAGCAGTACTTC. It specifies CSAVHPTYEQYF. The J gene is TRBJ2-7, the V gene TRBV20-1; no clear D gene. V lost 6 bases and J 2 bases, leaving 11 bases between the germline ends. This CDR3 spans 12 amino acids. Per germline, CDR1 DFQATT and CDR2 SNEGSKA (reference sequence).

CDR3 amino acids: CASSFYDSEAFF. The CDR3 DNA is TGTGCCAGCAGTTTTTATGACAGTGAAGCTTTCTTT. This chain joins TRBV12-3 or TRBV12-4 and TRBJ1-1, with a weak D call TRBD1 (5 bases). This CDR3 is 12 amino acids long. Between the trimmed V and J ends, which lost 3 bases and 7 bases, there was a span of 9 bases.

This clonotype was found a few times. The chain combines TRBV6-1 with TRBJ2-5; D perhaps matches TRBD1 (5 bases). There are 14 residues in the CDR3. V lost 5 bases and J lost 0, with 10 bases in between. Germline values: CDR1 MNHNS, CDR2 SASEGT. DNA for the CDR3: TGTGCCAGCAGTCAGGGCGGAAACCAAGAGACCCAGTACTTC. Translated: CASSQGGNQETQYF.

This clonotype was detected a few times. CDR3 in amino acids: CAAGAGGSYNEQFF. The CDR3 region has the DNA TGTGCCGCGGGAGCGGGGGGGTCCTACAATGAGCAGTTCTTC. V is TRBV6-2 or TRBV6-3 and J is TRBJ2-1; TRBD2 aligns across 10 bases. J gave up 1 base and V 11 bases, and 5 bases lay outside the gene matches. Germline V gene data show CDR1 as MNHEY and CDR2 as SVGEGT. The CDR3 is 14 amino acids.

This clonotype showed up just a few times. The chain uses TRBV15 and TRBJ2-1; no firm D call. CDR3 length: 14 amino acids. Germline V gives CDR1 LNHNV, CDR2 YYDKDF (reference sequence). V was clipped by 8 bases and J by 0 bases, with 11 bases between them. DNA for the CDR3: TGTGCCACCTGGAGCGCGAGCTCCTACAATGAGCAGTTCTTC. Its translation is CATWSASSYNEQFF.

The CDR3 DNA reads as TGCGCCAGCAGCCAAGAACAGGGGCTCGGGGAGCTGTTTTTT. Its translation: CASSQEQGLGELFF. The rearrangement joins TRBV4-3 to TRBJ2-2, with 7 nucleotides matching TRBD1. The germline V gene encodes CDR1 LGHNA and CDR2 YSLEER. The length of the CDR3 is 14 residues. The V gene end was trimmed by 0 bases and the J gene end by 7 bases; junction bases not matched to a gene: 2.

The gene calls are TRBV6-5 and TRBJ2-2; no firm D call. V lost 0 bases and J lost 5, with 13 bases in between. This CDR3 region has 16 residues. Germline V lookup: CDR1 MNHEY, CDR2 SVGAGI. The CDR3 DNA is TGTGCCAGCAGTTACTCCCTTTTTCACACTACCGGGGAGCTGTTTTTT. Translating gives CASSYSLFHTTGELFF.

The chain is built from TRBV7-9 and TRBJ2-2; D call uncertain. The CDR3 sequence is 14 residues long. V was trimmed by 5 bases and J by 2 bases, leaving 9 bases between them. In germline, CDR1 is SEHNR, CDR2 FQNEAQ (reference sequence). CDR3 sequence (DNA): TGTGCCAGCAGCGTAGAATCAAACACCGGGGAGCTGTTTTTT. Translated: CASSVESNTGELFF. Full variable domain (missing parts from reference TRBV7-9 and TRBJ2-2): DTGVSQNPRHKITKRGQNVTFRCDPISEHNRLYWYRQTLGQGPEFLTYFQNEAQLEKSRLLSDRFSAERPKGSFSTLEIQRTEQGDSAMYLCASSVESNTGELFFGEGSRLTVL.

This clonotype was seen a handful of times. The J gene is TRBJ1-2, the V gene TRBV6-5, with D possibly TRBD1 on 6 matching bases. The CDR3 loop spans 14 amino acids. Germline V gene data show CDR1 as MNHEY and CDR2 as SVGAGI. V was cut by 0 bases and J by 8 bases, with 13 bases left in between. The CDR3 DNA reads as TGTGCCAGCAGTTACTCATCTCAGGGGAGCGGCTACACCTTC. This sequence encodes CASSYSSQGSGYTF.

This clonotype was detected a few times. Written as DNA, the CDR3 is TGTGCCAGCAGCTTGGGAGACAGGGATAATCAGCCCCAGCATTTT. Protein: CASSLGDRDNQPQHF. This chain links TRBV5-6 with TRBJ1-5; 7 nucleotides align to TRBD1. Germline assignment: CDR1 SGHDT and CDR2 YYEEEE. This CDR3 comprises 15 residues. The V and J ends lost 0 bases and 4 bases, in that order; junction bases with no gene match: 4.